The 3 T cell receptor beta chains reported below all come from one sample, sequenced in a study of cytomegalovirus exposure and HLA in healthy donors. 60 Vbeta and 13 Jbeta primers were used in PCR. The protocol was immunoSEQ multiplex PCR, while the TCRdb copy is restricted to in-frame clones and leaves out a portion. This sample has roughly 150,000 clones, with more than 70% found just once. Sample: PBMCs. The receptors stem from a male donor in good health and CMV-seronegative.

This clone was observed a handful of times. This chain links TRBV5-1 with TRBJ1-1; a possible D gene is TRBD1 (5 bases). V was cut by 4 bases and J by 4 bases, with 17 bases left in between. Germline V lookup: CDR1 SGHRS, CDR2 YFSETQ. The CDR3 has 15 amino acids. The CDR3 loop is CASSMAGDRGTEAFF. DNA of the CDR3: TGCGCCAGCAGCATGGCGGGGGATAGGGGCACTGAAGCTTTCTTT.

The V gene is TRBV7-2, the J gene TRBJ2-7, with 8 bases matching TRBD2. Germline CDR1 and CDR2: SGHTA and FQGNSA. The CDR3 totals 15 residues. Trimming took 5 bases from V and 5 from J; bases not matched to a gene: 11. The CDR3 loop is CASSPQAGEGNEQYF. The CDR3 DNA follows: TGTGCCAGCAGCCCCCAAGCGGGAGAAGGCAACGAGCAGTACTTC. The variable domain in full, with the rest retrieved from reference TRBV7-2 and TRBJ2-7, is GAGVSQSPSNKVTEKGKDVELRCDPISGHTALYWYRQSLGQGLEFLIYFQGNSAPDKSGLPSDRFSAERTGGSVSTLTIQRTQQEDSAVYLCASSPQAGEGNEQYFGPGTRLTVT.

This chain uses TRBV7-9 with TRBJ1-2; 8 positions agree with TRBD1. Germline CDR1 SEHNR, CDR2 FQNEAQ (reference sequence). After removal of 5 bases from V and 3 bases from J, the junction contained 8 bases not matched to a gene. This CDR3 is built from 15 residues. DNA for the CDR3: TGTGCCAGCAGCGCCGGACAGGGCCTTGACTATGGCTACACCTTC. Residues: CASSAGQGLDYGYTF.